The present entry profiles one T cell receptor beta chain with its context. The target antigen is unknown. This sample stems from a study of immune evolution from preneoplasia to lung adenocarcinoma. Across the whole study: HLA loss of heterozygosity: under 7.5% AIS, about 15% MIA, over 30% ADC, none AAH. Notes on the study in general: Later-stage lesions appeared to have more T cells, more diversity, less clonality. Top clone frequencies peaked in normal lung, apparently declining through invasive adenocarcinoma.

The protocol was immunoSEQ multiplex PCR, while the TCRdb copy is restricted to in-frame clones and leaves out a portion. The sample has about 4,900 clones, roughly 72% seen once; the top ten hold less than 9%. V was clipped by 2 bases and J by 5 bases; unmatched bases: 9. Germline V gives CDR1 SGHDN, CDR2 FVKESK. The CDR3 covers 16 residues. Sequencing was done on a sample of FFPE minimally invasive lung adenocarcinoma tissue. This clonotype was sampled from a person between 60 and 79 years old with lung adenocarcinoma. The chain recombines TRBV14 with TRBJ2-5; 9 bases fit TRBD2. The CDR3 region is CASSQTRLAGQETQYF. DNA for the CDR3: TGTGCCAGCAGCCAAACCCGGCTAGCGGGACAGGAGACCCAGTACTTC.